Presented here are 28 T cell receptor beta chains from one specimen sequenced in a study of control samples from healthy donors and cancer patients. Measured with immunoSEQ multiplex PCR; TCRdb has only the in-frame clones, and not every one. The sample lists about 81,000 clones, 94% occurring once. The sample consisted of blood. Receptors were obtained from a woman aged 18-35 years in good health.

J is TRBJ1-5 and V is TRBV2; a possible D gene is TRBD1 (5 bases). Germline lookup yields CDR1 SNHLY and CDR2 FYNNEI. The CDR3 length is 15 residues. The germline V and J ends were trimmed by 2 bases and 2 bases, with 10 bases remaining between them. CDR3 loop: CASSESVQGNQPQHF. The CDR3, as DNA: TGTGCCAGCAGTGAATCGGTACAGGGCAATCAGCCCCAGCATTTT.

This clone is a singleton in its sample. This chain connects TRBV27 to TRBJ1-2, with D unresolved. CDR1 is MNHEY and CDR2 is SMNVEV in the germline V gene (reference sequence). The CDR3 runs to 13 residues. V lost 3 bases to trimming and J lost 4 bases, with 9 bases between them. The CDR3 sequence: CASSFRGGYGYTF. CDR3 nucleotides: TGTGCCAGCAGTTTCCGGGGAGGCTATGGCTACACCTTC.

The V gene is TRBV24-1, the J gene TRBJ1-5; D gene ambiguous. The ends were cut back, 4 bases at V and 2 bases at J, with 17 bases in the middle. The CDR3 has 17 residues. Germline values: CDR1 KGHDR, CDR2 SFDVKD. The CDR3 spells CATSDGMTNRGNQPQHF. DNA of the CDR3: TGTGCCACCAGTGACGGGATGACCAACCGGGGCAATCAGCCCCAGCATTTT.

The sample holds one count of this clone. The V call is TRBV29-1, the J call TRBJ2-5; the D is unclear. CDR1 SQVTM and CDR2 ANQGSEA come from the germline V gene. This CDR3 spans 16 amino acids. Trimming took off 6 bases at V and 1 base at J, with 21 bases between the two ends. The DNA of the CDR3 is TGCAGCGTCGGTCTAAGAAGGATAACATCCCAAGAGACCCAGTACTTC. Translation: CSVGLRRITSQETQYF.

The chain has TRBV6-5 and TRBJ2-5, with D unresolved. The germline CDR1 and CDR2 sequences are MNHEY and SVGAGI. The V and J ends lost 6 bases and 0 bases respectively, with 14 bases between them. The CDR3 is made up of 15 amino acids. CDR3 DNA sequence: TGTGCCAGCAGGACCCCCGATGGCTACCAAGAGACCCAGTACTTC. Its translation is CASRTPDGYQETQYF.

The chain couples TRBV2 to TRBJ1-2, with 8 bases fitting TRBD1. V gave up 4 bases and J gave up 3 bases; unmatched junction bases: 4. CDR1 and CDR2 from the germline V gene are SNHLY and FYNNEI. The CDR3 has 14 amino acids. In DNA form, the CDR3 reads TGTGCCAGCAGTGCTCCGACAGGGGACTATGGCTACACCTTC. Amino acid sequence: CASSAPTGDYGYTF.

This clone was seen once. V and J are TRBV5-1 and TRBJ2-1; 9 nucleotides align to TRBD1. Germline loops: CDR1 SGHRS, CDR2 YFSETQ. The length of the CDR3 is 14 residues. Germline trimming cut 2 bases from V and 8 bases from J; bases unmatched to any gene: 5. The CDR3 DNA sequence: TGCGCCAGCAGCTTCGGACAGGGGTGGGATGAGCAGTTCTTC. As protein: CASSFGQGWDEQFF. The complete variable domain, with remaining parts taken from reference TRBV5-1 and TRBJ2-1, reads KAGVTQTPRYLIKTRGQQVTLSCSPISGHRSVSWYQQTPGQGLQFLFEYFSETQRNKGNFPGRFSGRQFSNSRSEMNVSTLELGDSALYLCASSFGQGWDEQFFGPGTRLTVL.

V and J are TRBV4-2 and TRBJ2-4; 13 nucleotides line up with TRBD2. This CDR3 comprises 19 residues. CDR1 is LGHNA and CDR2 is YNFKEQ in the germline V gene. Germline trimming cut 4 bases from V and 7 bases from J; bases unmatched to any gene: 16. The CDR3 sequence: CASSPTDTSGGEWRNIQYF. CDR3 bases: TGTGCCAGCAGCCCGACAGATACTAGCGGGGGGGAATGGAGGAACATTCAGTACTTC.

The chain joins TRBV14 to TRBJ1-5; no clear D gene. Germline V gives CDR1 SGHDN, CDR2 FVKESK. Trimming stripped 1 base from V and 0 bases from J, with 10 bases between. This CDR3 region has 16 residues. Here the CDR3 reads CASSQGPKYSNQPQHF. CDR3 nucleotide sequence: TGTGCCAGCAGCCAAGGACCGAAATATAGCAATCAGCCCCAGCATTTT.

The V and J genes are TRBV28 and TRBJ2-3; 13 nucleotides agree with TRBD2. V lost 6 bases and J lost 4; bases outside the gene matches: 13. This CDR3 region has 18 residues. Germline values: CDR1 MDHEN, CDR2 SYDVKM. Here the CDR3 reads CASSPGLAGKLIADTQYF. DNA for the CDR3: TGTGCCAGCAGCCCGGGACTAGCGGGAAAGTTAATCGCAGATACGCAGTATTTT.

This clone has a single count. The rearrangement joins TRBV28 to TRBJ1-3; D gene ambiguous. Trimming pared 8 bases from V and 4 bases from J, leaving 15 bases between. CDR3 length equals 14 residues. Germline assignment: CDR1 MDHEN and CDR2 SYDVKM. The CDR3 DNA is TGTGCCAGCCGAGGAACTCGGACGGGAAACACCATATATTTT. Translated: CASRGTRTGNTIYF.

The genes are TRBV11-2 and TRBJ1-1, with D uncertain. The germline V gene has CDR1 SGHAT and CDR2 FQNNGV. The CDR3 loop spans 19 amino acids. V lost 1 base and J 5 bases, leaving 26 bases between the germline ends. In DNA, the CDR3 is TGTGCCAGCAGCTTAGGATTTTGGAGTAGGGAGAGCGTATGGACTGAAGCTTTCTTT. Translated: CASSLGFWSRESVWTEAFF.

The CDR3 bases are TGTGCCAGCATTCCGGGACAGGCTAATGAAAAACTGTTTTTT. This gives the protein CASIPGQANEKLFF. The chain links TRBV28 to TRBJ1-4, with 8 bases that match TRBD1. Per germline, CDR1 MDHEN and CDR2 SYDVKM. With 7 bases clipped from V and 3 bases from J, the junction kept 4 bases outside the gene matches. CDR3 length: 14 residues.

The J gene is TRBJ1-4, the V gene TRBV5-4; 11 bases line up with TRBD1. CDR1 is SGHNT and CDR2 is YYREEE in the germline V gene (reference sequence). This CDR3 comprises 17 residues. Unmatched junction bases numbered 8, after V lost 4 bases and J lost 3 bases. The CDR3 spells CASSDKGQGAANEKLFF. The CDR3 nucleotides are TGTGCCAGCAGCGATAAAGGACAGGGGGCGGCTAATGAAAAACTGTTTTTT.

The chain carries TRBV5-1 and TRBJ1-1, with TRBD1 matching over 11 bases. Looked up from germline, CDR1 is SGHRS and CDR2 is YFSETQ. V was pared by 4 bases and J by 4 bases, with 3 bases of the junction left unmatched. The CDR3 totals 14 residues. The CDR3 sequence: CASSPGTGGTEAFF. CDR3 DNA: TGCGCCAGCAGCCCCGGGACAGGGGGCACTGAAGCTTTCTTT. The full variable domain, its missing parts supplied by reference TRBV5-1 and TRBJ1-1, is KAGVTQTPRYLIKTRGQQVTLSCSPISGHRSVSWYQQTPGQGLQFLFEYFSETQRNKGNFPGRFSGRQFSNSRSEMNVSTLELGDSALYLCASSPGTGGTEAFFGQGTRLTVV.

The DNA of the CDR3 is TGTGCCAGCAGCCTAAACAGGGGGATCTCCTACAATGAGCAGTTCTTC. Protein: CASSLNRGISYNEQFF. The chain is built from TRBV7-3 and TRBJ2-1; 8 bases agree with TRBD1. This CDR3 has 16 amino acids. Per germline, CDR1 SGHTA and CDR2 FQGTGA. V lost 5 bases to trimming and J lost 0 bases; unmatched junction nucleotides: 6.

The rearrangement joins TRBV4-2 to TRBJ1-1; 9 bases align to TRBD1. Germline V lookup: CDR1 LGHNA, CDR2 YNFKEQ. The CDR3 is 15 residues long. With 0 bases clipped from V and 3 bases from J, the junction kept 2 bases outside the gene matches. CDR3: CASSQDRTGDTEAFF. The CDR3 DNA is TGTGCCAGCAGCCAAGATAGGACAGGGGACACTGAAGCTTTCTTT.

J is TRBJ1-1 and V is TRBV25-1, with D perhaps TRBD1 (5 bases). The CDR3 covers 12 residues. The V gene lost 7 bases and the J gene lost 5 bases, with 11 bases spanning the gap. Germline V gene lookup returns CDR1 MGHDK and CDR2 SYGVNS. The CDR3 protein is CASNGGRTEAFF. CDR3 nucleotide sequence: TGTGCCAGCAATGGGGGACGGACTGAAGCTTTCTTT.

This clone was seen only once. The rearrangement links TRBV6-5 to TRBJ1-2; the D gene is possibly TRBD1 (5 bases). The CDR3 runs to 12 residues. Germline V gene lookup returns CDR1 MNHEY and CDR2 SVGAGI. Trimming left V 8 bases short and J 2 bases short, with 9 bases between. The CDR3 spells CASSGENYGYTF. The CDR3 DNA reads TGTGCCAGCTCGGGGGAGAACTATGGCTACACCTTC.

This clone was picked up one time. The CDR3, as DNA: TGTGCCAGCTCACCCGGGACAGGGTCCTACGAGCAGTACTTC. Translating it yields CASSPGTGSYEQYF. The chain uses TRBV18 and TRBJ2-7; 9 bases line up with TRBD1. Germline V gene lookup returns CDR1 KGHSH and CDR2 LQKENI. The V segment lost 3 bases and the J segment 1 base; nucleotides outside the gene matches: 1. The CDR3 is 14 residues long.

The chain couples TRBV29-1 to TRBJ1-1; D gene ambiguous. The CDR3 consists of 10 residues. Trimming stripped 4 bases from V and 5 bases from J, with 5 bases between. CDR1 is SQVTM, CDR2 ANQGSEA, per germline. In nucleotides, the CDR3 is TGCAGCGTTGTGGGGACTGAAGCTTTCTTT. It yields the protein CSVVGTEAFF.

This clone was detected a few times. The V gene is TRBV11-2, the J gene TRBJ2-3, with 12 bases aligning to TRBD2. This CDR3 is 15 amino acids long. V dropped 5 bases and J dropped 2; count of bases not matched to a gene: 2. The germline gives CDR1 SGHAT, CDR2 FQNNGV. The CDR3 protein is CASSGLAGTTDTQYF. CDR3 sequence (DNA): TGTGCCAGCAGCGGACTAGCGGGAACCACAGATACGCAGTATTTT.

The CDR3 spells CASSSGTGKYGYTF. CDR3 coding DNA: TGTGCCAGCAGTTCGGGGACAGGGAAGTATGGCTACACCTTC. The chain links TRBV28 to TRBJ1-2; 9 nucleotides line up with TRBD1. Trimming cost V 4 bases and J 5 bases; bases outside gene matches: 5. The CDR3 runs to 14 residues. The germline CDR1 and CDR2 sequences are MDHEN and SYDVKM.

This chain joins TRBV6-5 and TRBJ2-1; 9 bases are shared with TRBD2. V trimming: 6 bases; J trimming: 5 bases; junction bases outside the gene matches: 2. Germline V lookup: CDR1 MNHEY, CDR2 SVGAGI. The CDR3 has 13 residues. CDR3 amino acids: CASSGGRDNEQFF. DNA for the CDR3: TGTGCCAGCAGCGGCGGGAGGGACAATGAGCAGTTCTTC.

This clone showed up just once. The CDR3 spells CASSLAVSAVQETQYF. The CDR3, as DNA: TGTGCCAGCAGCTTAGCTGTGTCGGCAGTCCAAGAGACCCAGTACTTC. The chain carries TRBV11-2 and TRBJ2-5; D remains ambiguous. The germline CDR1 and CDR2 sequences are SGHAT and FQNNGV. The CDR3 has 16 residues. V lost 1 base and J lost 1, with 13 bases in between.

This clone is a singleton in its sample. The V gene is TRBV7-9, the J gene TRBJ2-3; 7 positions match TRBD1. Per germline, CDR1 SEHNR and CDR2 FQNEAQ (reference sequence). V shed 5 bases, J shed 0 bases, and the junction held 8 bases outside the gene matches. CDR3 length equals 16 residues. CDR3 region: CASSPRTGSSTDTQYF. The CDR3 region has the DNA TGTGCCAGCAGCCCGAGGACAGGCAGTAGCACAGATACGCAGTATTTT.

This chain links TRBV18 with TRBJ1-1, with 7 bases matching TRBD1. Germline V gene data show CDR1 as KGHSH and CDR2 as LQKENI. J was trimmed by 1 base and V by 3 bases; bases with no gene match: 8. The CDR3 contains 16 residues. CDR3 residues: CASSPNTGTANTEAFF. The CDR3 DNA follows: TGTGCCAGCTCACCGAATACCGGGACAGCGAACACTGAAGCTTTCTTT.

The chain uses TRBV19 and TRBJ1-2; maybe TRBD1 (6 bases). The CDR3 extends over 13 amino acids. V was pared by 6 bases and J by 3 bases, with 11 bases between. Germline lookup yields CDR1 LNHDA and CDR2 SQIVND (reference sequence). CDR3: CASSPDRDYGYTF. The DNA for the CDR3 is TGTGCCAGTAGCCCGGACAGAGACTATGGCTACACCTTC.